Below are 5 T cell receptor beta chains sequenced from a single sample in a study of shared clonotypes between healthy human individuals. Clones were read by immunoSEQ multiplex PCR, and TCRdb kept only the in-frame ones, dropping some. The sample holds over 1.5 million clones, around 98% seen once. The sequencing input was naive CD4+ T cells sorted from blood. Subset defined: CD45RA+ positively selected. These receptors all come from a man aged 25 to 40 in good health.

CDR3 bases: TGTGCCAGCAGATCCGGGACAGGGGTGTTCGGGGAGCTGTTTTTT. Protein product: CASRSGTGVFGELFF. V usage is TRBV6-6 and J usage is TRBJ2-2, with 10 positions matching TRBD1. CDR3 length equals 15 residues. CDR1 and CDR2 from the germline V gene are MNHNY and SVGAGI (reference sequence). V lost 6 bases, J lost 7 bases, and 8 bases stayed unmatched.

This chain connects TRBV7-9 to TRBJ2-7; no firm D call. The V end was cut by 0 bases, the J end by 4 bases, with 10 bases between. The CDR3 covers 14 residues. Germline V gene data show CDR1 as SEHNR and CDR2 as FQNEAQ (reference sequence). The CDR3 here is CASSLAPVGYEQYF. CDR3 bases: TGTGCCAGCAGCTTAGCGCCTGTCGGTTACGAGCAGTACTTC.

This chain uses TRBV7-2 with TRBJ2-7; no clear D. Deletions cut 2 bases from V and 0 bases from J, with 11 bases between. Germline V CDR1 and CDR2: SGHTA, FQGNSA. CDR3 length equals 15 residues. CDR3 coding DNA: TGTGCCAGCAGCTTAACGGAAGTTCTCTCCTACGAGCAGTACTTC. Residues: CASSLTEVLSYEQYF.

This rearrangement joins TRBV19 to TRBJ2-7, with 8 bases that match TRBD1. Losses at the gene ends were 5 bases for V and 1 base for J; bases not matched to a gene: 7. The CDR3 totals 15 residues. Germline CDR1 reads LNHDA; CDR2 reads SQIVND (reference sequence). CDR3 sequence: CASSPWDRSSYEQYF. For the CDR3, the DNA is TGTGCCAGTAGTCCCTGGGACAGGTCATCCTACGAGCAGTACTTC. The variable domain in full, with the rest retrieved from reference TRBV19 and TRBJ2-7, is DGGITQSPKYLFRKEGQNVTLSCEQNLNHDAMYWYRQDPGQGLRLIYYSQIVNDFQKGDIAEGYSVSREKKESFPLTVTSAQKNPTAFYLCASSPWDRSSYEQYFGPGTRLTVT.

Only one count was recorded for this clone. The genes are TRBV9 and TRBJ2-1, with 8 bases lining up with TRBD1. The CDR3 has 15 amino acids. Germline V gene lookup returns CDR1 SGDLS and CDR2 YYNGEE. J lost 4 bases, V lost 4 bases, and 7 bases had no gene match. Here the CDR3 reads CASSRTGTGYNEQFF. The CDR3 bases are TGTGCCAGCAGCCGAACCGGGACAGGTTACAATGAGCAGTTCTTC.